This section outlines one T cell receptor (beta chain) sequence together with its context. The entry originates in a study of blood T cell repertoires in COVID-19. Study as a whole: Sites in the United States, Italy and Spain provided acute and convalescent COVID-19 samples.

This CDR3 has 16 residues. Trimming took 0 bases from V and 2 from J, leaving 13 bases between them. Germline V gene sequence: CDR1 SGHNT, CDR2 YYREEE (reference sequence). In the original processing: Using reference gene primer amplification, nucleated cell counts were estimated. The assay was immunoSEQ multiplex PCR, and TCRdb's table has in-frame clones only and misses some. The V and J calls and clone size come from that table; D and trimming were worked out from the DNA. The sample shows 35,000 to 45,000 clones, approximately 89% of them seen only once. Sequencing used peripheral blood. This clonotype originated in a human donor in a cohort sampled during active COVID-19. V usage is TRBV5-4 and J usage is TRBJ2-3, with a tentative D call TRBD1 (5 bases). CDR3 nucleotides: TGTGCCAGCAGCTTGGGACAGACAATTAACACAGATACGCAGTATTTT. It yields the protein CASSLGQTINTDTQYF.